These 17 T cell receptor beta chains were sequenced from one sample in a study of beta chain features in type 1 diabetes. What was sequenced were expressed TCRB transcripts, since all of the isolated RNA had been reverse transcribed. Here immunoSEQ multiplex PCR was the method, and the copy in TCRdb shows in-frame clones only, minus some. The profile covers over 700,000 clones, with about a sixth appearing a single time and 0.02% to 0.03% taken by the ten largest. Sequenced input: naive CD4+ T cells from blood. The source is a woman aged 18-29 years in good health.

This clone was observed a few times. The chain recombines TRBV28 with TRBJ2-1; the D gene could be TRBD1 or TRBD2 (5 bases each). With 2 bases removed from V and 8 bases from J, the gap between germline ends came to 13 bases. CDR3 length equals 14 residues. Germline loops: CDR1 MDHEN, CDR2 SYDVKM. This chain's CDR3 is CASSLRPGRHEQFF. CDR3 nucleotide sequence: TGTGCCAGCAGTTTACGTCCGGGACGACATGAGCAGTTCTTC.

The V and J genes are TRBV4-2 and TRBJ2-1, with D possibly being TRBD2 (5 bases). Germline CDR1 is LGHNA and CDR2 is YNFKEQ. This CDR3 is built from 15 residues. The V gene lost 6 bases and the J gene lost 0 bases, with 12 bases spanning the gap. CDR3 DNA sequence: TGTGCCAGCAGAGCGGATGGCAGCTCCTACAATGAGCAGTTCTTC. It encodes CASRADGSSYNEQFF.

In this sample, this clone turned up a few times. The genes are TRBV7-2 and TRBJ1-3; D gene uncertain. Germline-derived CDR1 and CDR2 are SGHTA and FQGNSA. The V gene lost 1 base and the J gene lost 0 bases, with 7 bases spanning the gap. This CDR3 has 15 amino acids. In nucleotides, the CDR3 is TGTGCCAGCAGCTTAGTTCCTGTCTCTGGAAACACCATATATTTT. Encoded protein: CASSLVPVSGNTIYF.

The chain has TRBV4-2 and TRBJ2-5; no firm D call. Germline assignment: CDR1 LGHNA and CDR2 YNFKEQ. The CDR3 consists of 13 residues. Trimming removed 4 bases at V and 2 bases at J, with 8 bases between. This CDR3 is CASSPGRQETQYF. In DNA form, the CDR3 reads TGTGCCAGCAGCCCCGGCAGACAAGAGACCCAGTACTTC.

This clone was counted between two and nine times. The V gene is TRBV6-5, the J gene TRBJ1-1, with 8 bases that match TRBD1. This CDR3 region has 14 residues. V dropped 6 bases and J dropped 5; count of bases not matched to a gene: 8. Germline V gives CDR1 MNHEY, CDR2 SVGAGI. CDR3 amino acids: CASSRGQGRTEAFF. CDR3 DNA sequence: TGTGCCAGCAGCCGTGGACAGGGACGAACTGAAGCTTTCTTT.

The chain carries TRBV27 and TRBJ2-7, with D perhaps TRBD1 (6 bases). The length of the CDR3 is 13 residues. Germline V CDR1 and CDR2: MNHEY, SMNVEV (reference sequence). V lost 5 bases and J lost 12, with 20 bases in between. CDR3 DNA sequence: TGTGCCAGCAGTCCATCGTGGGGGCGAGGCCGGTACTTC. Translated, it gives CASSPSWGRGRYF.

About this clone: An end of the junction differs from the germline gene, which may be a read error. The chain joins TRBV7-2 to TRBJ2-1, with D possibly being TRBD1 (7 bases). Germline lookup yields CDR1 SGHTA and CDR2 FQGNSA. CDR3 length equals 17 residues. The CDR3 reads CASSLAGGGLGDNEQFF. The CDR3 coding sequence is TGTGCCAGTAGCTTAGCAGGGGGAGGTCTAGGGGACAATGAGCAGTTCTTC.

This chain uses TRBV14 with TRBJ2-1; 7 bases match TRBD1. CDR1 and CDR2 from the germline V gene are SGHDN and FVKESK. Losses at the gene ends were 4 bases for V and 7 bases for J; bases not matched to a gene: 13. The CDR3 has 16 amino acids. Here the CDR3 DNA reads TGTGCCAGCAGCCCGAGACAGGGAAAGTGGAGTAATGAGCAGTTCTTC. It specifies CASSPRQGKWSNEQFF.

This clone has more than one count but fewer than ten. This chain uses TRBV4-2 with TRBJ2-1; 12 bases are shared with TRBD1. The trim removed 3 bases at V and 9 bases at J, leaving 6 bases unmatched. This CDR3 contains 15 residues. The germline gives CDR1 LGHNA, CDR2 YNFKEQ. As DNA, the CDR3 is TGTGCCAGCAGCCACTGGGACAGGGGGCCCGGTGAGCAGTTCTTC. This codes for CASSHWDRGPGEQFF.

This clone was detected ten times or more. Written as DNA, the CDR3 is TGTGCCAGCAGTCCATTGGGACAGGCCAAAAACATTCAGTACTTC. Amino acids: CASSPLGQAKNIQYF. The chain links TRBV27 to TRBJ2-4, with 7 bases that match TRBD1. Germline loops: CDR1 MNHEY, CDR2 SMNVEV (reference sequence). This CDR3 comprises 15 residues. Trimming cost V 5 bases and J 1 base; bases outside gene matches: 5.

This CDR3 is CASSVNAESLYEQYF. The CDR3 nucleotides are TGTGCCAGCAGCGTAAATGCGGAGTCCCTATACGAGCAGTACTTC. V and J are TRBV9 and TRBJ2-7; D remains unclear. V was cut by 1 base and J by 4 bases, with 15 bases left in between. The V gene's germline CDR1 is SGDLS and CDR2 YYNGEE. This CDR3 has 15 residues.

The chain employs TRBV10-3 and TRBJ2-1; D is ambiguous. V was pared by 8 bases and J by 6 bases, with 14 bases between. CDR3 length: 13 residues. The germline CDR1 and CDR2 sequences are ENHRY and SYGVKD. The CDR3 protein is CAILNGSRNEQFF. In DNA form, the CDR3 reads TGTGCCATCCTAAACGGGTCCCGCAATGAGCAGTTCTTC.

This chain uses TRBV9 with TRBJ2-3; D possibly corresponds to TRBD2 (5 bases). Germline V gene lookup returns CDR1 SGDLS and CDR2 YYNGEE. The CDR3 covers 16 residues. Trimming cost V 1 base and J 5 bases, with 17 bases left between them. The CDR3 loop is CASSVYSGITGDTQYF. DNA for the CDR3: TGTGCCAGCAGCGTATACTCCGGGATAACGGGAGATACGCAGTATTTT.

This clone has more than one count but fewer than ten. The identical CDR3 is also encoded by other nucleotide sequences in the sample. The chain carries TRBV5-1 and TRBJ2-3, with no clear D. This CDR3 is 15 amino acids long. Germline V CDR1 and CDR2: SGHRS, YFSETQ. V shed 0 bases and J shed 0 bases, with 8 bases lying between them. CDR3 nucleotides: TGCGCCAGCAGCTTGGAGCGAGCTAGCACAGATACGCAGTATTTT. Amino acid sequence: CASSLERASTDTQYF.

A few counts support this clone. The sample contains more than one DNA sequence encoding this CDR3. The chain has TRBV19 and TRBJ2-2, with D unresolved. V was clipped by 3 bases and J by 8 bases, with 7 bases between them. The V gene's germline CDR1 is LNHDA and CDR2 SQIVND (reference sequence). The CDR3 is made up of 12 amino acids. The CDR3 nucleotides read TGTGCCAGTAGTATCCCCCCTGGGGAGCTGTTTTTT. Translation gives CASSIPPGELFF.

The rearrangement joins TRBV7-9 to TRBJ2-5; D unclear. V gave up 2 bases and J gave up 0 bases, with 4 bases separating them. This CDR3 has 13 residues. Germline V lookup: CDR1 SEHNR, CDR2 FQNEAQ (reference sequence). The CDR3, as DNA: TGTGCCAGCAGCTTAACGTACCAAGAGACCCAGTACTTC. This codes for CASSLTYQETQYF.

The rearrangement uses TRBV9 and TRBJ1-3; TRBD1 is a possible D gene (6 bases). The CDR3 extends over 15 amino acids. Germline loops: CDR1 SGDLS, CDR2 YYNGEE. Trimming pared 4 bases from V and 4 bases from J, leaving 15 bases between. The CDR3 sequence is CASSSRQGYGNTIYF. The CDR3 nucleotides are TGTGCCAGCAGCAGCCGCCAGGGGTACGGAAACACCATATATTTT.